A selection of T cell receptor beta chains follows, all from one sample in a study of shared clonotypes between healthy human individuals. The method was immunoSEQ multiplex PCR; TCRdb's version includes in-frame clones alone and lacks a portion of them. In the table there are a few million clones, 93% of which are singletons. Sequencing was carried out using naive CD8+ T cells from PBMCs. All receptors derive from a man aged 18 to 29 in good health. Some clones in this sample may be carry-over from other donors' samples. Both conserved end residues are part of each CDR3. Fields, in order: D gene, clone size, J gene, V gene, CDR3 protein, CDR3 DNA. A D gene is named only where the DNA matches it firmly. Rows give clone size only sometimes, using once, few, many, or a class for an expanded clone.

d_call: NA; clone_size: NA; j_call: TRBJ2-2; v_call: TRBV11-3; cdr3_aa: CASSSNEVELFF; cdr3_nt: TGTGCCAGCAGCTCTAATGAAGTGGAGCTGTTTTTT
d_call: NA; clone_size: NA; j_call: TRBJ1-5; v_call: TRBV28; cdr3_aa: CASSLFGDGNQPQHF; cdr3_nt: TGTGCCAGCAGTTTATTTGGGGACGGCAATCAGCCCCAGCATTTT
d_call: TRBD1; clone_size: NA; j_call: TRBJ2-1; v_call: TRBV2; cdr3_aa: CASSETGTSYNEQFF; cdr3_nt: TGTGCCAGCAGTGAGACAGGGACCTCCTACAATGAGCAGTTCTTC
d_call: TRBD2; clone_size: NA; j_call: TRBJ2-5; v_call: TRBV12-5; cdr3_aa: CASGSGTSFFGQETQYF; cdr3_nt: TGTGCTAGTGGATCCGGGACTAGCTTTTTTGGCCAAGAGACCCAGTACTTC
d_call: NA; clone_size: NA; j_call: TRBJ1-2; v_call: TRBV6-5; cdr3_aa: CASSYFPARSNYGYTF; cdr3_nt: TGTGCCAGCAGTTACTTCCCGGCCCGGTCTAACTATGGCTACACCTTC
d_call: NA; clone_size: NA; j_call: TRBJ2-7; v_call: TRBV9; cdr3_aa: CASSLGDFTYEQYF; cdr3_nt: TGTGCCAGCAGCCTAGGGGACTTTACCTACGAGCAGTACTTC
d_call: TRBD1; clone_size: NA; j_call: TRBJ2-7; v_call: TRBV10-3; cdr3_aa: CAISETGGFYEQYF; cdr3_nt: TGTGCCATCAGTGAGACAGGGGGATTCTACGAGCAGTACTTC
d_call: NA; clone_size: NA; j_call: TRBJ2-7; v_call: TRBV29-1; cdr3_aa: CSVEDRTESYEQYF; cdr3_nt: TGCAGCGTTGAAGACCGGACCGAGTCATACGAGCAGTACTTC
d_call: TRBD1; clone_size: NA; j_call: TRBJ2-7; v_call: TRBV10-2; cdr3_aa: CATLGVTTGNNYEQYF; cdr3_nt: TGCGCCACCCTGGGGGTGACGACAGGGAACAACTACGAGCAGTACTTC
d_call: TRBD2; clone_size: NA; j_call: TRBJ2-3; v_call: TRBV4-2; cdr3_aa: CASSPVPGLAGVGKDTQYF; cdr3_nt: TGTGCCAGCAGCCCGGTCCCGGGGCTAGCGGGAGTAGGAAAAGATACGCAGTATTTT
d_call: TRBD2; clone_size: few; j_call: TRBJ2-7; v_call: TRBV30; cdr3_aa: CAWSVMAGGSYEQYF; cdr3_nt: TGTGCCTGGAGTGTAATGGCGGGAGGCTCCTACGAGCAGTACTTC
d_call: NA; clone_size: once; j_call: TRBJ1-1; v_call: TRBV7-3; cdr3_aa: CASSPAGAPGTEAFF; cdr3_nt: TGTGCCAGCAGCCCAGCCGGGGCCCCGGGAACTGAAGCTTTCTTT
d_call: NA; clone_size: once; j_call: TRBJ1-2; v_call: TRBV21-1; cdr3_aa: CASSGTGERGYTF; cdr3_nt: TGTGCCAGTTCCGGGACAGGGGAGAGGGGCTACACCTTC
d_call: TRBD1; clone_size: NA; j_call: TRBJ2-3; v_call: TRBV7-9; cdr3_aa: CASRRQGGRGTDTQYF; cdr3_nt: TGTGCCAGCAGACGACAGGGGGGGAGAGGCACAGATACGCAGTATTTT
d_call: NA; clone_size: NA; j_call: TRBJ2-5; v_call: TRBV7-2; cdr3_aa: CASSLIDGGVQETQYF; cdr3_nt: TGTGCCAGCAGCTTAATAGACGGGGGAGTCCAAGAGACCCAGTACTTC
d_call: NA; clone_size: NA; j_call: TRBJ1-5; v_call: TRBV4-2; cdr3_aa: CASSSQPNQGGGGQPQHF; cdr3_nt: TGTGCCAGCAGCTCCCAGCCGAACCAGGGAGGAGGTGGTCAGCCCCAGCATTTT
d_call: TRBD2; clone_size: NA; j_call: TRBJ2-1; v_call: TRBV9; cdr3_aa: CASSGPGLVIYNEQFF; cdr3_nt: TGTGCCAGCAGCGGGCCGGGACTAGTTATTTACAATGAGCAGTTCTTC